This T cell receptor beta chain was obtained from a study of T-cell reconstitution after alpha-beta-depleted transplantation in children. In germline, CDR1 is DFQATT, CDR2 SNEGSKA (reference sequence). V dropped 1 base and J dropped 8; count of bases not matched to a gene: 7. There are 14 residues in the CDR3. At least ten counts were recorded for this clonotype. A TCRbeta library incorporating unique molecular identifiers was prepared. TCRdb reprocessed the PCR reads via MiXCR and lists one record per CDR3 protein. Of hundreds of thousands of distinct CDR3 sequences listed, over 15% are singletons. The TCR sequence derives from a human donor who donated a stem cell graft to a child with acute myeloid leukemia. This chain uses TRBV20-1 with TRBJ2-4; 8 positions match TRBD1. The sequences come from PBMCs from the stem cell graft donor, collected from the stem cell graft. The CDR3 region is CSARVGTGRDIQYF. The CDR3 DNA reads TGCAGTGCTAGAGTCGGGACAGGCCGAGACATTCAGTACTTC.